The rows below give T cell receptor beta chains drawn from one sample of a study of cytomegalovirus exposure and HLA in healthy donors. Clones were read by immunoSEQ multiplex PCR, and TCRdb kept only the in-frame ones, dropping some. Of 150,000 to 200,000 clones listed, roughly 87% are singletons. The sequenced material came from PBMCs. These receptor sequences come from a girl less than two years old in good health and CMV-seronegative. Each CDR3 is given with its conserved first and last residue. A D gene is named only where the DNA matches it firmly. Some rows have no size entry. The others give once, few or many, or a class for an expanded clone.

>TRBD1|TRBV5-4|few|TRBJ1-2
CASSQTGRDGYTF
TGTGCCAGCAGCCAGACAGGGAGAGATGGCTACACCTTC
>.|TRBV4-1|once|TRBJ1-3
CASSRFEQVSGNTIYF
TGCGCCAGCAGCCGGTTTGAACAGGTCTCTGGAAACACCATATATTTT
>TRBD1|TRBV27|.|TRBJ1-1
CASSLDRSTEAFF
TGTGCCAGCAGTTTGGACAGGTCCACTGAAGCTTTCTTT
>.|TRBV6-1|.|TRBJ1-5
CASSEVARVRPQHF
TGTGCCAGCAGTGAAGTGGCCAGGGTTCGACCCCAGCATTTT
>.|TRBV4-3|.|TRBJ1-5
CASSQDFGGSTDQPQHF
TGCGCCAGCAGCCAAGATTTCGGAGGGAGTACTGATCAGCCCCAGCATTTT
>.|TRBV5-1|.|TRBJ2-7
CASSWSSYEQYF
TGCGCCAGCAGCTGGAGCTCCTACGAGCAGTACTTC
>.|TRBV28|.|TRBJ1-2
CASTRGDGNYGYTF
TGTGCCAGCACCCGCGGGGACGGTAACTATGGCTACACCTTC
>TRBD1|TRBV13|.|TRBJ2-5
CASSSRQGWETQYF
TGTGCCAGCAGCTCACGACAGGGTTGGGAGACCCAGTACTTC
>.|TRBV5-1|.|TRBJ2-3
CASSSPQGTDTQYF
TGCGCCAGCAGCTCCCCACAGGGCACAGATACGCAGTATTTT
>.|TRBV4-3|.|TRBJ1-5
CASSQDRRGQPQHF
TGCGCCAGCAGCCAAGATCGGAGGGGACAGCCCCAGCATTTT
>TRBD2|TRBV4-1|.|TRBJ2-1
CASSQVGGGPPYNEQFF
TGCGCCAGCAGCCAAGTCGGGGGGGGCCCCCCTTACAATGAGCAGTTCTTC
>.|TRBV11-1|.|TRBJ2-2
CASSLRYQANTGELFF
TGTGCCAGCAGCTTACGGTACCAGGCCAACACCGGGGAGCTGTTTTTT
>.|TRBV27|.|TRBJ2-1
CASSLGLPDYNEQFF
TGTGCCAGCAGTCTCGGACTACCCGATTACAATGAGCAGTTCTTC
>.|TRBV4-2|once|TRBJ2-5
CASSQERWRETQYF
TGTGCCAGCAGCCAAGAACGGTGGAGGGAGACCCAGTACTTC
>TRBD1|TRBV7-2|.|TRBJ2-2
CASSPGQANTGELFF
TGTGCCAGCAGCCCGGGACAGGCGAACACCGGGGAGCTGTTTTTT
>TRBD2|TRBV7-9|.|TRBJ2-3
CASSLFTLVSSGADTQYF
TGTGCCAGCAGCTTATTTACCTTGGTCTCTAGCGGGGCTGATACGCAGTATTTT
>.|TRBV2|.|TRBJ1-5
CASSEIGRAGQPQHF
TGTGCCAGCAGTGAGATCGGCAGGGCGGGACAGCCCCAGCATTTT
>.|TRBV5-1|.|TRBJ1-2
CASSLTVRVNYGYTF
TGCGCCAGCAGCTTGACCGTCAGGGTGAACTATGGCTACACCTTC
>TRBD1|TRBV2|.|TRBJ1-2
CASSLDRAYGYTF
TGTGCCAGCAGTTTGGACAGGGCATATGGCTACACCTTC
>TRBD2|TRBV9|.|TRBJ2-1
CASSPAGTSLDEQFF
TGTGCCAGCAGCCCCGCCGGGACTAGTCTCGATGAGCAGTTCTTC
>TRBD2|TRBV19|.|TRBJ2-1
CASSVLAGASYNEQFF
TGTGCCAGTAGTGTCCTAGCGGGGGCCTCCTACAATGAGCAGTTCTTC
>TRBD2|TRBV6-5|.|TRBJ2-1
CASSPASGYNEQFF
TGTGCCAGCAGTCCCGCTAGCGGCTACAATGAGCAGTTCTTC
>.|TRBV6-6|.|TRBJ1-1
CASSSAGYTEAFF
TGTGCCAGCAGCTCCGCAGGCTACACTGAAGCTTTCTTT
>TRBD1|TRBV7-9|.|TRBJ2-7
CASSPKGGTYEQYF
TGTGCCAGCAGCCCCAAAGGGGGCACGTACGAGCAGTACTTC
>TRBD2|TRBV7-9|.|TRBJ2-7
CASTKLAGTYEQYF
TGTGCCAGCACCAAACTAGCGGGAACGTACGAGCAGTACTTC
>.|TRBV7-8|.|TRBJ2-3
CASSLTGSDTQYF
TGTGCCAGCAGCCTAACAGGGTCAGATACGCAGTATTTT
>TRBD2|TRBV30|.|TRBJ2-2
CACRGGQANTGELFF
TGTGCCTGCCGGGGAGGGCAGGCTAACACCGGGGAGCTGTTTTTT
>.|TRBV5-6|.|TRBJ1-1
CASSFRGGPITEAFF
TGTGCCAGCAGCTTTCGCGGGGGCCCCATAACTGAAGCTTTCTTT
>.|TRBV2|.|TRBJ1-1
CASYRVHTEAFF
TGTGCCAGTTACAGGGTACACACTGAAGCTTTCTTT
>TRBD2|TRBV4-1|.|TRBJ2-7
CASSPAGSYEQYF
TGCGCCAGCAGCCCAGCGGGGTCCTACGAGCAGTACTTC
>TRBD1|TRBV27|.|TRBJ2-5
CASATQDRGVRETQYF
TGTGCCAGCGCGACGCAGGACAGGGGAGTACGGGAGACCCAGTACTTC